The 10 T cell receptor beta chains below were found in one sample sequenced in a study of OX40 agonist ivuxolimab in advanced cancers. Generated by immunoSEQ multiplex PCR, the TCRdb table keeps only in-frame clones and is missing some. The table lists approximately 70,000 clones, approximately 90% of them singletons. Source: CD4+ or CD8+ T cells sorted from blood, taken in a trial of the OX40 agonist ivuxolimab. These TCRs come from an adult with an advanced solid tumor such as melanoma, head and neck, liver or kidney cancer.

The V call is TRBV4-1, the J call TRBJ1-1; unclear D gene. With 4 bases removed from V and 1 base from J, the gap between germline ends came to 13 bases. The length of the CDR3 is 15 residues. Germline V gives CDR1 MGHRA, CDR2 YSYEKL. The CDR3 region is CASSRGEGSNTEAFF. CDR3 DNA: TGCGCCAGCAGCCGTGGAGAGGGATCGAACACTGAAGCTTTCTTT.

The genes are TRBV7-9 and TRBJ1-2; 10 bases agree with TRBD1. The V gene end was trimmed by 4 bases and the J gene end by 8 bases; junction bases not matched to a gene: 7. The germline gives CDR1 SEHNR, CDR2 FQNEAQ (reference sequence). CDR3 length equals 14 residues. CDR3 in DNA: TGTGCCAGCAGCTGGAGGACAGGGGGGGAGGGCTACACCTTC. Its protein product is CASSWRTGGEGYTF.

The V and J genes are TRBV2 and TRBJ2-6; 7 bases map to TRBD1. Germline-derived CDR1 and CDR2 are SNHLY and FYNNEI. After removal of 9 bases from V and 0 bases from J, the junction contained 17 bases not matched to a gene. The CDR3 extends over 19 amino acids. The CDR3 is CARTAGTAGINSGANVLTF. The CDR3 nucleotides read TGTGCCAGGACTGCCGGGACAGCTGGCATTAACTCTGGGGCCAACGTCCTGACTTTC.

About this clone itself: Other DNA sequences in this sample translate to the same CDR3. The chain couples TRBV30 to TRBJ1-3, with D uncertain. The CDR3 extends over 11 amino acids. V was cut by 1 base and J by 7 bases, with 5 bases left in between. Germline CDR1 GTSNPN, CDR2 SVGIG (reference sequence). CDR3 sequence reads: CAWSDRNTIYF. CDR3 DNA sequence: TGTGCCTGGAGTGACCGCAACACCATATATTTT.

A single count supports this clone. The chain couples TRBV9 to TRBJ1-2; D is ambiguous. V was cut by 0 bases and J by 2 bases, with 2 bases left in between. This CDR3 is 12 amino acids long. CDR1 is SGDLS, CDR2 YYNGEE, per germline. CDR3 sequence: CASSVENYGYTF. CDR3 in DNA: TGTGCCAGCAGCGTAGAAAACTATGGCTACACCTTC.

The chain combines TRBV7-8 with TRBJ1-4; TRBD1 is a possible D gene (5 bases). V lost 1 base and J 1 base, leaving 13 bases between the germline ends. This CDR3 comprises 17 residues. Germline CDR1 reads SGHVS; CDR2 reads FQNEAQ. The CDR3 region is CASSLGQGGGTNEKLFF. The CDR3 DNA sequence: TGTGCCAGCAGCTTAGGCCAGGGTGGGGGAACTAATGAAAAACTGTTTTTT.

As regards this clone: Other DNA sequences from this sample encode an identical CDR3 as well. The chain employs TRBV29-1 and TRBJ2-7; a weak D match, TRBD2 (5 bases). The CDR3 has 13 residues. With 5 bases removed from V and 4 bases from J, the gap between germline ends came to 15 bases. Germline V gene data show CDR1 as SQVTM and CDR2 as ANQGSEA. CDR3 coding DNA: TGCAGCGTTAGGAGGATCCTTTCTTACGAGCAGTACTTC. Its translation: CSVRRILSYEQYF.

The CDR3 nucleotides read TGTGCCAGCAGACCACTAAGCACAGATACGCAGTATTTT. This codes for CASRPLSTDTQYF. The rearrangement uses TRBV14 and TRBJ2-3; no clear D gene. V was trimmed by 6 bases and J by 0 bases, leaving 7 bases between them. CDR3 size: 13 residues. CDR1 and CDR2 from the germline V gene are SGHDN and FVKESK. Drawing the rest from reference TRBV14 and TRBJ2-3, the complete variable domain is EAGVTQFPSHSVIEKGQTVTLRCDPISGHDNLYWYRRVMGKEIKFLLHFVKESKQDESGMPNNRFLAERTGGTYSTLKVQPAELEDSGVYFCASRPLSTDTQYFGPGTRLTVL.

This chain joins TRBV5-5 and TRBJ1-1, with a tentative D call TRBD1 (5 bases). Deletions cut 0 bases from V and 3 bases from J, with 12 bases between. CDR3 size: 15 residues. The germline V gene encodes CDR1 SGHKS and CDR2 YYEKEE (reference sequence). As DNA, the CDR3 is TGTGCCAGCAGCTTGGGAACTCCGGGGGACACTGAAGCTTTCTTT. The encoded protein is CASSLGTPGDTEAFF.

The J gene is TRBJ2-2, the V gene TRBV28, with 8 nucleotides matching TRBD2. Per germline, CDR1 MDHEN and CDR2 SYDVKM. The trim removed 8 bases at V and 8 bases at J, leaving 13 bases unmatched. CDR3 length: 15 residues. CDR3 sequence reads: CASGLAGGRGGELFF. DNA for the CDR3: TGTGCCAGCGGTCTGGCGGGGGGCAGGGGAGGGGAGCTGTTTTTT. Filled out from reference TRBV28 and TRBJ2-2, the complete variable domain reads DVKVTQSSRYLVKRTGEKVFLECVQDMDHENMFWYRQDPGLGLRLIYFSYDVKMKEKGDIPEGYSVSREKKERFSLILESASTNQTSMYLCASGLAGGRGGELFFGEGSRLTVL.